The clone carrying this TCR beta chain was counted at least ten times. This sample is drawn from a study of T-cell reconstitution after alpha-beta-depleted transplantation in children. CDR3 size: 15 residues. V was shortened by 4 bases and J by 1 base, with 14 bases between the two germline ends. Germline V CDR1 and CDR2: SGHRS, YFSETQ. The TCRbeta library incorporated unique molecular identifiers. TCRdb re-called the PCR reads through MiXCR, storing one row per CDR3 protein. The data contain about 480,000 distinct CDR3 sequences, 12% of them singletons. The sample in question was PBMCs from the stem cell graft donor, obtained from the stem cell graft. V gene TRBV5-1 combines with J gene TRBJ1-1; weak D call: TRBD1 (6 bases). This TCR came from a human donor who donated a stem cell graft to a child with combined immunodeficiency. This CDR3 reads CASSLASGANTEAFF. The CDR3 DNA is TGCGCCAGCAGCCTGGCGTCGGGGGCGAACACTGAAGCTTTCTTT.